This T cell receptor beta chain is from a study of cytomegalovirus exposure and HLA in healthy donors. Study-wide findings and caveats: TCR beta V segments were, for the most part, productive about 87% or about 30% of the time in an earlier analysis.

The CDR3 extends over 16 amino acids. The ends were cut back, 2 bases at V and 5 bases at J, with 15 bases in the middle. Germline assignment: CDR1 MDHEN and CDR2 SYDVKM. As to this clone: Antigen specificity is unknown.

PCR amplification relied on 60 Vbeta primers (plus 13 Jbeta primers). Sequencing was performed with immunoSEQ multiplex PCR; in TCRdb, only in-frame clones are kept and a portion is missing. This table holds roughly 140,000 clones, 80% found once. V gene TRBV28 combines with J gene TRBJ1-4, with D perhaps matching TRBD1 (6 bases). The material sequenced was PBMCs. The TCR was taken from a man under 40 in good health and CMV-seronegative. The CDR3: CASSLGLQGFNEKLFF. CDR3 DNA: TGTGCCAGCAGTTTAGGGCTTCAGGGGTTCAATGAAAAACTGTTTTTT.